This T cell receptor beta chain emerged from a study of shared clonotypes between healthy human individuals. There were only Caucasian adults among the donors, and all lived in Nashville, Tennessee. Only in-frame clones appear in the TCRdb table, and some are missing; sequencing was by immunoSEQ multiplex PCR. This sample has roughly 2.5 million clones, with roughly nine tenths found just once. CDR1 and CDR2 (germline): SGHNT, YENEEA. The CDR3 loop spans 13 amino acids. The V and J ends lost 6 bases and 1 base respectively, with 9 bases between them. This receptor was obtained from a man aged 18 to 29 in good health. The chain carries TRBV11-3 and TRBJ1-1, with D possibly matching TRBD1 (6 bases). Sequenced material: naive CD4+ T cells sorted from blood. Subset indicated: CD45RA+ positively selected. The CDR3 loop is CASRRGGNTEAFF. In DNA, the CDR3 is TGTGCCAGCAGACGAGGGGGGAACACTGAAGCTTTCTTT. Full variable domain (rest looked up from reference TRBV11-3 and TRBJ1-1): EAGVVQSPRYKIIEKKQPVAFWCNPISGHNTLYWYLQNLGQGPELLIRYENEEAVDDSQLPKDRFSAERLKGVDSTLKIQPAELGDSAVYLCASRRGGNTEAFFGQGTRLTVV.